A selection of T cell receptor beta chains follows, all from one sample in a study of T cells in Graves' hyperthyroidism and ophthalmopathy. TCRdb passed the multiplex PCR reads through MiXCR, listing each CDR3 protein once. Of hundreds of thousands of distinct CDR3 sequences in the sample, 15% to 17% were seen once. Material for sequencing was blood. The receptors were gathered from a woman aged 18-35 years with Graves' hyperthyroidism. Each CDR3 is given with its conserved first and last residue. A D gene is named only where the DNA matches it firmly. Only some rows state a clone size, as once, few, many or a class for expanded clones.

v_gene,d_gene,abundance,j_gene,CDR3aa,CDR3nt
TRBV7-8,-,few,TRBJ1-2,CASSLPSLRLQNNYGYTF,TGTGCCAGCAGCCTCCCTTCTCTGAGACTGCAGAATAACTATGGCTACACCTTC
TRBV12-3/TRBV12-4,TRBD1,many,TRBJ1-5,CASSSHTGQRNQPQHF,TGTGCCAGCAGCTCGCACACGGGACAGCGCAATCAGCCCCAGCATTTT
TRBV24-1,TRBD1,-,TRBJ1-2,CATSDFDRVHGYTF,TGTGCCACCAGTGATTTTGACAGGGTCCATGGCTACACCTTC
TRBV25-1,-,-,TRBJ2-1,CASSELRRKGLNEQFF,TGTGCCAGCAGTGAATTGCGTCGAAAGGGCCTCAATGAGCAGTTCTTC
TRBV5-1,TRBD2,few,TRBJ2-3,CASSLGPGTSGSTDTQYF,TGCGCCAGCAGCTTGGGACCAGGGACTAGCGGTAGCACAGATACGCAGTATTTT
TRBV20-1,-,few,TRBJ1-6,CSARKSGEGSPLHF,TGCAGTGCTAGAAAGTCAGGAGAGGGGTCACCCCTCCACTTT
TRBV3-1,-,-,TRBJ1-1,CASSPLGRRGTEAFF,TGTGCCAGCAGCCCCCTCGGGAGGAGGGGCACTGAAGCTTTCTTT
TRBV19,TRBD1,few,TRBJ1-1,CASSVSGGAWETEAFF,TGTGCCAGTAGTGTCTCAGGGGGCGCGTGGGAAACTGAAGCTTTCTTT
TRBV13,TRBD2,many,TRBJ2-1,CASSPLGQRGADEQFF,TGTGCCAGCAGCCCCCTTGGGCAGCGGGGGGCGGATGAGCAGTTCTTC
TRBV28,TRBD2,-,TRBJ2-1,CASSHSSGSLFYNEQFF,TGTGCCAGCAGCCACTCTAGCGGGAGCCTTTTTTACAATGAGCAGTTCTTC
TRBV19,TRBD2,few,TRBJ2-7,CASSITLAGGYEQYF,TGTGCCAGTAGTATAACCCTAGCGGGGGGCTACGAGCAGTACTTC
TRBV19,TRBD2,-,TRBJ2-1,CASIGGTMGNEQFF,TGTGCCAGTATCGGGGGGACTATGGGTAATGAGCAGTTCTTC
TRBV5-8,-,-,TRBJ1-2,CASSGWDLKNYGYTF,TGTGCCAGCAGCGGATGGGACCTGAAAAACTATGGCTACACCTTC
TRBV7-9,-,-,TRBJ1-2,CASSSGQTFRGYTF,TGTGCCAGCAGCTCGGGGCAGACTTTCCGGGGCTACACCTTC
TRBV20-1,-,many,TRBJ1-2,CSAPNDRGYNYGYTF,TGCAGTGCCCCGAATGACCGGGGATATAACTATGGCTACACCTTC
TRBV7-8,-,-,TRBJ2-5,CASRRGLELETQYF,TGTGCCAGCAGACGGGGACTCGAGTTGGAGACCCAGTACTTC
TRBV25-1,-,few,TRBJ1-2,CASSGAIGGYTF,TGTGCCAGCAGCGGGGCAATTGGTGGCTACACCTTC
TRBV11-1,-,few,TRBJ2-5,CASSLDFRQETQYF,TGTGCCAGCAGCTTAGATTTCAGGCAAGAGACCCAGTACTTC
TRBV7-9,-,-,TRBJ2-1,CASSLIGGSPGEQFF,TGTGCCAGCAGCTTAATCGGGGGATCCCCCGGTGAGCAGTTCTTC
TRBV6-1,-,many,TRBJ1-1,CASTGITEAFF,TGTGCCAGCACCGGGATCACTGAAGCTTTCTTT
TRBV10-3,TRBD1,few,TRBJ1-6,CAIGSGTGSSPLHF,TGTGCCATTGGATCGGGGACAGGGTCTTCACCCCTCCACTTT
TRBV11-2,-,many,TRBJ1-2,CASSLIRSNYGYTF,TGTGCCAGCAGCTTAATCCGATCGAACTATGGCTACACCTTC
TRBV20-1,-,few,TRBJ1-3,CSAREGAGAGNTIYF,TGCAGTGCTAGAGAGGGGGCGGGGGCTGGAAACACCATATATTTT
TRBV9,-,-,TRBJ2-5,CASSVRSQETQYF,TGTGCCAGCAGCGTCAGATCCCAAGAGACCCAGTACTTC
TRBV11-3,-,many,TRBJ2-3,CASSLRQTSTQYF,TGTGCCAGCAGCCTGCGCCAGACCTCAACGCAGTATTTT
TRBV5-1,-,many,TRBJ2-3,CASSIGGRTDTQYF,TGCGCCAGCAGTATTGGGGGCAGGACAGATACGCAGTATTTT
TRBV20-1,-,many,TRBJ2-2,CSARVARRAGELFF,TGCAGTGCTAGAGTGGCCAGACGGGCCGGGGAGCTGTTTTTT
TRBV5-5,-,many,TRBJ1-1,CASSYAGGHTEAFF,TGTGCCAGCAGCTATGCTGGGGGCCACACTGAAGCTTTCTTT
TRBV20-1,-,many,TRBJ2-7,CSAADRSYEQYF,TGCAGTGCTGCCGACAGGTCCTACGAGCAGTACTTC
TRBV20-1,-,few,TRBJ2-5,CSASTPGQETQYF,TGCAGTGCTAGTACCCCAGGGCAAGAGACCCAGTACTTC
TRBV11-2,-,many,TRBJ2-3,CASSPSPGTHAENTQYF,TGTGCCAGCAGCCCCTCACCCGGGACTCACGCAGAGAATACGCAGTATTTT
TRBV20-1,-,-,TRBJ2-1,CSARWGATEQFF,TGCAGTGCTAGATGGGGGGCAACTGAGCAGTTCTTC
TRBV6-1,-,many,TRBJ2-5,CASSEWSGEQETQYF,TGTGCCAGCAGTGAATGGTCTGGGGAACAAGAGACCCAGTACTTC
TRBV5-1,TRBD1,many,TRBJ1-5,CASSAETGDSNQPQHF,TGCGCCAGCAGCGCCGAGACAGGGGACAGCAATCAGCCCCAGCATTTT
TRBV6-1,-,many,TRBJ2-3,CASSGGLGVHPSTDTQYF,TGTGCCAGCAGTGGAGGTTTGGGGGTTCATCCTAGCACAGATACGCAGTATTTT
TRBV6-2/TRBV6-3,-,few,TRBJ1-2,CASTNRQAGGYTF,TGTGCCAGCACAAACAGACAGGCGGGTGGCTACACCTTC
TRBV20-1,-,-,TRBJ1-2,CSASDRPAPGYTF,TGCAGTGCTAGCGACAGACCCGCGCCTGGCTACACCTTC
TRBV27,TRBD2,many,TRBJ2-7,CASSHRALAGFSYEQYF,TGTGCCAGCAGTCACCGCGCCTTAGCGGGATTCTCCTACGAGCAGTACTTC
TRBV11-3,-,few,TRBJ2-1,CASSLDRPGTTYNEQFF,TGTGCCAGCAGCTTAGATCGGCCGGGGACAACCTACAATGAGCAGTTCTTC
TRBV27,-,many,TRBJ2-1,CASSLKWTALYNEQFF,TGTGCCAGCAGTTTGAAGTGGACGGCCCTATACAATGAGCAGTTCTTC
TRBV12-3/TRBV12-4,TRBD1,many,TRBJ1-4,CASSLEAGGREKLFF,TGTGCCAGCAGTTTAGAGGCAGGGGGACGCGAAAAACTGTTTTTT
TRBV24-1,TRBD1,many,TRBJ1-2,CATSDSTGTGLHGYTF,TGTGCCACCAGTGATTCCACCGGGACAGGGCTGCATGGCTACACCTTC
TRBV7-9,-,-,TRBJ2-2,CASSLFSGELFF,TGTGCCAGCAGTTTATTCTCCGGGGAGCTGTTTTTT
TRBV5-5,TRBD1,-,TRBJ1-4,CASSSGTEDEKLFF,TGTGCCAGCAGCTCTGGGACAGAGGATGAAAAACTGTTTTTT
TRBV13,TRBD2,many,TRBJ2-1,CASSPGLAGFGNNEQFF,TGTGCCAGCAGCCCGGGACTAGCGGGATTCGGCAACAATGAGCAGTTCTTC
TRBV9,-,-,TRBJ2-3,CASSVEDSESDTQYF,TGTGCCAGCAGCGTGGAGGACTCGGAAAGCGATACGCAGTATTTT
TRBV28,-,many,TRBJ2-1,CASSSGTPNEQFF,TGTGCCAGCAGTTCCGGGACTCCCAATGAGCAGTTCTTC
TRBV20-1,TRBD2,many,TRBJ2-5,CSARSKTSGETQYF,TGCAGTGCTCGATCAAAGACTAGCGGAGAGACCCAGTACTTC
TRBV3-1,-,few,TRBJ2-4,CASSKGEIIAKNIQYF,TGTGCCAGCAGCAAGGGAGAAATAATAGCCAAAAACATTCAGTACTTC
TRBV28,TRBD2,few,TRBJ2-3,CASARDYYTDTQYF,TGTGCCAGCGCCCGGGACTACTACACAGATACGCAGTATTTT
TRBV3-1,-,many,TRBJ2-3,CASSQDASSDTQYF,TGTGCCAGCAGCCAAGATGCGAGTTCAGATACGCAGTATTTT
TRBV6-1,TRBD1,-,TRBJ2-3,CASSLTPGTGPTDTQYF,TGTGCCAGCAGCCTGACCCCCGGGACAGGGCCCACAGATACGCAGTATTTT
TRBV20-1,TRBD2,few,TRBJ2-2,CSAQVGGADGGLFF,TGCAGTGCTCAGGTCGGGGGGGCGGACGGGGGGCTGTTTTTT
TRBV14,-,few,TRBJ2-4,CASSQQAVTKNIQYF,TGTGCCAGCAGCCAACAAGCGGTAACCAAAAACATTCAGTACTTC